The rows below give T cell receptor beta chains drawn from one sample of a study of T cell responses to AZD1222 COVID-19 vaccine. The assay was immunoSEQ multiplex PCR, and TCRdb's table has in-frame clones only and misses some. Of 150,000 to 200,000 clones in the sample, about nine tenths were seen once. The sequencing here drew on peripheral blood, taken on day 0 of AZD1222 vaccination. The source is an adult in good health. Each CDR3 is given with its conserved first and last residue. D genes are given only for firm matches. Rows may omit the clone size; those that give it use once, few, many or a size class.

cdr3_length: 18; clone_size: .; v_call: TRBV4-2; d_call: TRBD1; j_call: TRBJ1-4; cdr3_nt: TGTGCCAGCAGCCAAGATCGAGGACAGGGATCAACTAATGAAAAACTGTTTTTT; cdr3_aa: CASSQDRGQGSTNEKLFF
cdr3_length: 15; clone_size: .; v_call: TRBV7-9; d_call: .; j_call: TRBJ1-1; cdr3_nt: TGTGCCAGCAGCTTAGACGTAGGGCAGCTGGGTGAAGCTTTCTTT; cdr3_aa: CASSLDVGQLGEAFF
cdr3_length: 17; clone_size: .; v_call: TRBV6-6; d_call: .; j_call: TRBJ1-6; cdr3_nt: TGTGCCAGCAGGCGATCCTCCGGGACCGGGCTTGAGTCACCCCTCCACTTT; cdr3_aa: CASRRSSGTGLESPLHF
cdr3_length: 16; clone_size: .; v_call: TRBV10-3; d_call: TRBD2; j_call: TRBJ2-1; cdr3_nt: TGTGCCATCAGTGACCCCCCTAGCGGGAGCTACAATGAGCAGTTCTTC; cdr3_aa: CAISDPPSGSYNEQFF
cdr3_length: 15; clone_size: .; v_call: TRBV5-1; d_call: .; j_call: TRBJ2-3; cdr3_nt: TGCGCCAGCAGCTTGGTTGGGACCCAGTCGGATACGCAGTATTTT; cdr3_aa: CASSLVGTQSDTQYF
cdr3_length: 16; clone_size: once; v_call: TRBV6-2/TRBV6-3; d_call: .; j_call: TRBJ1-6; cdr3_nt: TGTGCCAGCAGTTACCCGGGAAGCTCCTATAATTCACCCCTCCACTTT; cdr3_aa: CASSYPGSSYNSPLHF
cdr3_length: 13; clone_size: .; v_call: TRBV12-3/TRBV12-4; d_call: TRBD2; j_call: TRBJ2-5; cdr3_nt: TGTGCCAGCAGTCCGGGGGGACAAGAGACCCAGTACTTC; cdr3_aa: CASSPGGQETQYF
cdr3_length: 17; clone_size: .; v_call: TRBV5-1; d_call: .; j_call: TRBJ2-2; cdr3_nt: TGCGCCAGCAGCTTCCCCAAGGGGGGATTTAACACCGGGGAGCTGTTTTTT; cdr3_aa: CASSFPKGGFNTGELFF
cdr3_length: 13; clone_size: .; v_call: TRBV28; d_call: .; j_call: TRBJ1-2; cdr3_nt: TGTGCCAGCACTTATTGGTCGGGGGATGGCTACACCTTC; cdr3_aa: CASTYWSGDGYTF
cdr3_length: 11; clone_size: many; v_call: TRBV6-5; d_call: .; j_call: TRBJ2-7; cdr3_nt: TGTGCCAGCAGTTATGGGACAGAGCAGTACTTC; cdr3_aa: CASSYGTEQYF
cdr3_length: 15; clone_size: .; v_call: TRBV11-2; d_call: .; j_call: TRBJ2-1; cdr3_nt: TGTGCCAGCAGCCGATCGGGCAGGTCAATGAATGAGCAGTTCTTC; cdr3_aa: CASSRSGRSMNEQFF
cdr3_length: 14; clone_size: .; v_call: TRBV9; d_call: .; j_call: TRBJ1-2; cdr3_nt: TGTGCCAGCACCCCTACCTTGGCGCTTTGGGGCTACACCTTC; cdr3_aa: CASTPTLALWGYTF
cdr3_length: 15; clone_size: .; v_call: TRBV19; d_call: .; j_call: TRBJ1-1; cdr3_nt: TGTGCCAGTAGTGGTCGGGGGGCAGTGAACACTGAAGCTTTCTTT; cdr3_aa: CASSGRGAVNTEAFF
cdr3_length: 15; clone_size: .; v_call: TRBV27; d_call: .; j_call: TRBJ1-2; cdr3_nt: TGTGCCAGCAGCCCTACGGGACTCCAACCCTATGGCTACACCTTC; cdr3_aa: CASSPTGLQPYGYTF
cdr3_length: 16; clone_size: .; v_call: TRBV11-2; d_call: .; j_call: TRBJ2-5; cdr3_nt: TGTGCCAGCAGCTTAGGGGCGGGACGACCTGTCGGGACCCAGTACTTC; cdr3_aa: CASSLGAGRPVGTQYF
cdr3_length: 16; clone_size: .; v_call: TRBV7-2; d_call: TRBD1; j_call: TRBJ1-3; cdr3_nt: TGTGCCAGCAGCGAGCGGACAGGGGGCGAAGGAAACACCATATATTTT; cdr3_aa: CASSERTGGEGNTIYF
cdr3_length: 13; clone_size: .; v_call: TRBV10-3; d_call: .; j_call: TRBJ2-1; cdr3_nt: TGTGCCATCGTGGCGATGCCGGGCGATGAGCAGTTCTTC; cdr3_aa: CAIVAMPGDEQFF
cdr3_length: 15; clone_size: .; v_call: TRBV6-5; d_call: TRBD1; j_call: TRBJ1-1; cdr3_nt: TGTGCCAGCAGCGAGACAGGGTGGATGGACACTGAAGCTTTCTTT; cdr3_aa: CASSETGWMDTEAFF
cdr3_length: 15; clone_size: .; v_call: TRBV11-2; d_call: .; j_call: TRBJ2-2; cdr3_nt: TGTGCCAGCAGCTTTTCCGGGACTGGTACCGGGGAGCTGTTTTTT; cdr3_aa: CASSFSGTGTGELFF
cdr3_length: 15; clone_size: .; v_call: TRBV7-2; d_call: .; j_call: TRBJ1-5; cdr3_nt: TGTGCCAGCAGCGCCACAGGGATGGGCAATCAGCCCCAGCATTTT; cdr3_aa: CASSATGMGNQPQHF
cdr3_length: 14; clone_size: .; v_call: TRBV24-1; d_call: .; j_call: TRBJ1-5; cdr3_nt: TGTGCCACCTGCGCAGCGGGGTTCTATCAGCCCCAGCATTTT; cdr3_aa: CATCAAGFYQPQHF
cdr3_length: 15; clone_size: .; v_call: TRBV7-9; d_call: TRBD2; j_call: TRBJ2-3; cdr3_nt: TGTGCCAGCAGCTTATCAGCGGGAGAGACAGATACGCAGTATTTT; cdr3_aa: CASSLSAGETDTQYF
cdr3_length: 10; clone_size: .; v_call: TRBV27; d_call: .; j_call: TRBJ2-7; cdr3_nt: TGTGCCAGCGGCACCTACGAGCAGTACTTC; cdr3_aa: CASGTYEQYF
cdr3_length: 15; clone_size: .; v_call: TRBV28; d_call: .; j_call: TRBJ2-2; cdr3_nt: TGTGCCAGCAGTTTCCCGCAGATGAACACCGGGGAGCTGTTTTTT; cdr3_aa: CASSFPQMNTGELFF
cdr3_length: 15; clone_size: .; v_call: TRBV6-5; d_call: .; j_call: TRBJ1-2; cdr3_nt: TGTGCCAGCAGTTACAGGATGGACGGCAACTATGGCTACACCTTC; cdr3_aa: CASSYRMDGNYGYTF
cdr3_length: 14; clone_size: .; v_call: TRBV2; d_call: .; j_call: TRBJ2-1; cdr3_nt: TGTGCCAGCAGTTGGCTACACGGGAGCAATGAGCAGTTCTTC; cdr3_aa: CASSWLHGSNEQFF
cdr3_length: 15; clone_size: .; v_call: TRBV13; d_call: TRBD1; j_call: TRBJ2-7; cdr3_nt: TGTGCCAGCAGCGCCACCGGGACAGGGACCTACGAGCAGTACTTC; cdr3_aa: CASSATGTGTYEQYF
cdr3_length: 16; clone_size: .; v_call: TRBV23-1; d_call: .; j_call: TRBJ2-7; cdr3_nt: TGCGCCAGCAGTCAATCAAGAGACAGGAGCTCCTACGAGCAGTACTTC; cdr3_aa: CASSQSRDRSSYEQYF
cdr3_length: 15; clone_size: .; v_call: TRBV6-2/TRBV6-3; d_call: TRBD2; j_call: TRBJ2-7; cdr3_nt: TGTGCCAGCAGTTACTCCGGGACTAGCGGATACGAGCAGTACTTC; cdr3_aa: CASSYSGTSGYEQYF
cdr3_length: 14; clone_size: .; v_call: TRBV5-5; d_call: .; j_call: TRBJ1-2; cdr3_nt: TGTGCCAGCAGCTTGGTAGGGGGGACGTATGGCTACACCTTC; cdr3_aa: CASSLVGGTYGYTF
cdr3_length: 17; clone_size: .; v_call: TRBV27; d_call: .; j_call: TRBJ1-3; cdr3_nt: TGTGCCAGCAGTTTCGCTCCGGGACCACTTTCTGGAAACACCATATATTTT; cdr3_aa: CASSFAPGPLSGNTIYF